The 27 T cell receptor beta chains given below trace back to one sample, sequenced in a study of post-analysis software for immune sequencing data. Study-level findings and limits: A handful of TRBV segments, including TRBV5-6, TRBV5-1 and TRBV20-1, were more frequent in patients than controls.

The TCR beta cDNA libraries contained unique molecular identifiers. A single record per CDR3 protein comes from TCRdb applying MiXCR to the PCR reads. The sample includes 740,000 or so distinct CDR3 sequences, approximately 57% of them seen just once. Antigens for these TCRs are unknown. The sample taken for sequencing was blood. These receptor sequences come from a girl between 5 and 17 years old with multiple sclerosis.

CDR3 nucleotide sequence: TGCAGCGCCCAGACGGGCAGCGGACGGAACACTGAAGCTTTCTTT. It yields the protein CSAQTGSGRNTEAFF. The rearrangement joins TRBV29-1 to TRBJ1-1; D gene ambiguous. CDR1 SQVTM and CDR2 ANQGSEA come from the germline V gene. There are 15 residues in the CDR3. The V end lost 7 bases, the J end lost 1 base, and 19 bases lay between the germline ends.

This clonotype was seen only once. The rearrangement joins TRBV25-1 to TRBJ2-1; maybe TRBD2 (6 bases). Germline CDR1 reads MGHDK; CDR2 reads SYGVNS. V lost 4 bases to trimming and J lost 1 base, with 14 bases between them. The CDR3 has 16 amino acids. CDR3 in DNA: TGTGCCAGCAGTGTAGCGGCCACTATATCCTACAATGAGCAGTTCTTC. Protein sequence: CASSVAATISYNEQFF.

This rearrangement joins TRBV6-5 to TRBJ2-2; no firm D call. Germline values: CDR1 MNHEY, CDR2 SVGAGI. Trimming stripped 1 base from V and 3 bases from J, with 12 bases between. This CDR3 contains 16 residues. The CDR3 DNA follows: TGTGCCAGCAGTTACTACCGTGGGCAGCACACCGGGGAGCTGTTTTTT. This encodes CASSYYRGQHTGELFF.

This chain joins TRBV9 and TRBJ2-3; 12 positions agree with TRBD1. With V trimmed by 4 bases and J by 5 bases, 8 bases remained unmatched. The CDR3 covers 16 residues. Germline V CDR1 and CDR2: SGDLS, YYNGEE. CDR3 sequence: CASSPRDRGLEDTQYF. The CDR3 bases are TGTGCCAGCAGCCCTCGGGACAGGGGGCTTGAAGATACGCAGTATTTT.

This sequence joins TRBV7-9 and TRBJ1-2; no clear D gene. CDR3 length equals 17 residues. Germline CDR1 reads SEHNR; CDR2 reads FQNEAQ (reference sequence). Trimming removed 5 bases at V and 4 bases at J, with 23 bases between. This chain's CDR3 is CASSLPREDHDSYGYTF. In nucleotides, the CDR3 is TGTGCCAGCAGCCTCCCCAGAGAGGACCACGATTCCTATGGCTACACCTTC.

The V gene is TRBV10-3, the J gene TRBJ2-7; D is possibly TRBD1 or TRBD2 (5 bases each). The DNA end favors TRBJ2-5, so the J call may be wrong. The CDR3 has 14 residues. Looked up from germline, CDR1 is ENHRY and CDR2 is SYGVKD. CDR3 loop: CASTPGTVPGTQYF. Written as DNA, the CDR3 is TGTGCCAGCACCCCGGGGACGGTCCCTGGGACCCAGTACTTC.

V and J are TRBV18 and TRBJ2-7; the match to TRBD1 covers 11 bases. Germline loops: CDR1 KGHSH, CDR2 LQKENI. The CDR3 has 14 residues. With V trimmed by 6 bases and J by 6 bases, 7 bases remained unmatched. The CDR3 DNA is TGTGCCAGCTCGACCGGGACAGGGGGAGGCGAGCAGTACTTC. Its protein is CASSTGTGGGEQYF.

This clonotype was seen a few times. The rearrangement joins TRBV10-3 to TRBJ2-4; D unresolved. Germline CDR1 ENHRY, CDR2 SYGVKD. The CDR3 has 12 amino acids. V dropped 1 base and J dropped 5 bases, with 3 bases sitting between them. The CDR3 DNA reads TGTGCCATCAGTGAGTGGCAAAACATTCAGTACTTC. As protein: CAISEWQNIQYF.

Regarding this clonotype: At one end, the junction sequence differs from germline, possibly due to a read error. V gene TRBV20-1 combines with J gene TRBJ2-5; TRBD1 matches 9 bases. Germline V gene sequence: CDR1 DFQATT, CDR2 SNEGSKA (reference sequence). The CDR3 covers 13 residues. The DNA for the CDR3 is TGCAGTGCTTTCGGGACAGGGCTAGAGACCCAGTGCTTC. Translated: CSAFGTGLETQCF.

The chain links TRBV29-1 to TRBJ2-1, with D maybe TRBD2 (6 bases). The germline CDR1 and CDR2 sequences are SQVTM and ANQGSEA. The CDR3 length is 16 residues. Deletions cut 3 bases from V and 0 bases from J, with 15 bases between. CDR3 nucleotide sequence: TGCAGCGTTGAGGGGGGATTTTCAAGCTCCTACAATGAGCAGTTCTTC. It codes for CSVEGGFSSSYNEQFF.

The V and J genes are TRBV20-1 and TRBJ2-7, with 11 positions matching TRBD2. V lost 3 bases, J lost 2 bases, and 9 bases stayed unmatched. Germline V CDR1 and CDR2: DFQATT, SNEGSKA (reference sequence). CDR3 length equals 16 residues. In DNA, the CDR3 is TGCAGTGCTAGCTTCCTAGCGGGAGGCCCCACCTACGAGCAGTACTTC. This sequence encodes CSASFLAGGPTYEQYF.

The rearrangement joins TRBV7-2 to TRBJ2-7; 9 nucleotides match TRBD2. Germline values: CDR1 SGHTA, CDR2 FQGNSA. The CDR3 runs to 16 residues. V dropped 5 bases and J dropped 2; count of bases not matched to a gene: 10. The CDR3 DNA reads as TGTGCCAGCAGCCCATTCTTTAGCGGGAGCCCCTACGAGCAGTACTTC. It yields the protein CASSPFFSGSPYEQYF. Full variable domain (missing parts from reference TRBV7-2 and TRBJ2-7): GAGVSQSPSNKVTEKGKDVELRCDPISGHTALYWYRQSLGQGLEFLIYFQGNSAPDKSGLPSDRFSAERTGGSVSTLTIQRTQQEDSAVYLCASSPFFSGSPYEQYFGPGTRLTVT.

V usage is TRBV7-9 and J usage is TRBJ1-4, with D possibly matching TRBD1 (5 bases). V lost 4 bases and J lost 10, with 22 bases in between. The CDR3 covers 16 residues. CDR1 and CDR2 (germline): SEHNR, FQNEAQ (reference sequence). DNA of the CDR3: TGTGCCAGCAGCTGGGGCGCGCAATACGGGGTCGGAAAACTGTTTTTT. Translated, it gives CASSWGAQYGVGKLFF.

The DNA of the CDR3 is TGTGCCAGCAGTCCCTCGTGGGGCGAGCAGTACTTC. Translation gives CASSPSWGEQYF. This chain uses TRBV27 with TRBJ2-7; D ambiguous. The CDR3 is 12 residues long. The germline V gene has CDR1 MNHEY and CDR2 SMNVEV (reference sequence). Trimming removed 5 bases from V and 6 bases from J, with 11 bases in between.

J is TRBJ1-6 and V is TRBV4-1, with TRBD1 as a possible D gene (5 bases). CDR3 length: 15 amino acids. Germline V lookup: CDR1 MGHRA, CDR2 YSYEKL. With 1 base removed from V and 18 bases from J, the gap between germline ends came to 22 bases. CDR3 protein: CASSQVSGTGGTPHF. CDR3 in DNA: TGCGCCAGCAGCCAAGTATCAGGGACGGGGGGAACCCCCCACTTT.

This clonotype was counted a few times. The chain combines TRBV13 with TRBJ2-1, with D tentatively TRBD2 (6 bases). Germline V gives CDR1 PRHDT, CDR2 FYEKMQ (reference sequence). The CDR3 length is 17 residues. V was shortened by 1 base and J by 4 bases, with 17 bases between the two germline ends. The CDR3 sequence is CASSLVTSGARYNEQFF. CDR3 coding DNA: TGTGCCAGCAGCTTAGTCACGTCGGGAGCACGTTACAATGAGCAGTTCTTC.

The V call is TRBV28, the J call TRBJ2-5; 9 positions agree with TRBD1. V was pared by 8 bases and J by 11 bases, with 18 bases of the junction left unmatched. Germline CDR1 reads MDHEN; CDR2 reads SYDVKM. The CDR3 is 15 residues long. The CDR3 sequence: CASPTWDRVLGKQYF. The CDR3 region has the DNA TGTGCCAGCCCGACCTGGGACAGGGTTTTGGGGAAGCAGTACTTC.

The V and J genes are TRBV28 and TRBJ1-6; no definite D call. With 7 bases removed from V and 7 bases from J, the gap between germline ends came to 8 bases. Germline V gene sequence: CDR1 MDHEN, CDR2 SYDVKM. The length of the CDR3 is 12 residues. The CDR3 sequence is CASTERNSPLHF. The CDR3, as DNA: TGTGCCAGCACGGAGCGGAATTCACCCCTCCACTTT.

The chain couples TRBV5-1 to TRBJ1-1; D is unclear. This CDR3 has 16 amino acids. Trimming cost V 3 bases and J 1 base, with 16 bases left between them. Germline-derived CDR1 and CDR2 are SGHRS and YFSETQ. The CDR3 nucleotides read TGCGCCAGCAGCTCTCGGGCCGCCCCTGCGAACACTGAAGCTTTCTTT. Its translation: CASSSRAAPANTEAFF.

This sequence joins TRBV27 and TRBJ2-7, with D perhaps being TRBD1 or TRBD2 (6 bases each). From germline, CDR1 is MNHEY and CDR2 SMNVEV (reference sequence). V was pared by 10 bases and J by 1 base, with 20 bases between. CDR3 length equals 15 residues. The CDR3 sequence is CATNTARGASYEQYF. DNA of the CDR3: TGTGCCACCAACACGGCGAGGGGGGCATCCTACGAGCAGTACTTC.

Only a few counts were recorded for this clonotype. The chain is built from TRBV29-1 and TRBJ2-7; possibly TRBD1 for D (6 bases). The DNA end lines up better with TRBJ2-5; the J call may be wrong. Germline V gene lookup returns CDR1 SQVTM and CDR2 ANQGSEA. This CDR3 is built from 14 residues. For the CDR3, the DNA is TGCAGCGTTGAAAGCAGGGGTTCCCAAGAGACCCAGTACTTC. Translating gives CSVESRGSQETQYF.

V and J are TRBV7-9 and TRBJ1-1, with TRBD1 as a possible D gene (5 bases). The CDR3 loop spans 17 amino acids. Germline V gene sequence: CDR1 SEHNR, CDR2 FQNEAQ (reference sequence). Trimming shortened V by 5 bases and J by 4 bases, and 23 bases separated the two germline ends. The CDR3: CASSKAGTQLGFTEAFF. In DNA form, the CDR3 reads TGTGCCAGCAGCAAGGCCGGGACCCAACTAGGGTTCACTGAAGCTTTCTTT. Full variable domain (remainder filled in from reference TRBV7-9 and TRBJ1-1): DTGVSQNPRHKITKRGQNVTFRCDPISEHNRLYWYRQTLGQGPEFLTYFQNEAQLEKSRLLSDRFSAERPKGSFSTLEIQRTEQGDSAMYLCASSKAGTQLGFTEAFFGQGTRLTVV.

This clonotype was recorded a few times. The V and J genes are TRBV2 and TRBJ2-5, with 7 bases that match TRBD2. CDR3 length equals 15 residues. V dropped 6 bases and J dropped 6; count of bases not matched to a gene: 13. Germline lookup yields CDR1 SNHLY and CDR2 FYNNEI. CDR3 nucleotide sequence: TGTGCCAGCAGCGCAACCCGGGGGGTCCTAAAGACCCAGTACTTC. This codes for CASSATRGVLKTQYF.

This clonotype was seen a handful of times. The CDR3 DNA follows: TGCGCCAGCAGAAATCGGGACAGGATGAACACTGAAGCTTTCTTT. Its protein is CASRNRDRMNTEAFF. The J gene is TRBJ1-1, the V gene TRBV5-1; 8 bases align to TRBD1. In germline, CDR1 is SGHRS, CDR2 YFSETQ. With V trimmed by 5 bases and J by 0 bases, 6 bases remained unmatched. The CDR3 loop spans 15 amino acids.

This clonotype was counted once. The genes are TRBV29-1 and TRBJ2-7; 7 bases fit TRBD2. Germline-derived CDR1 and CDR2 are SQVTM and ANQGSEA. After removal of 8 bases from V and 0 bases from J, the junction contained 7 bases not matched to a gene. The CDR3 has 13 residues. The CDR3 sequence is CSFSGILSYEQYF. As DNA, the CDR3 is TGCAGCTTCAGCGGGATCCTCTCCTACGAGCAGTACTTC.

In its sample, this clonotype was seen a few times. The V and J genes are TRBV25-1 and TRBJ1-4, with 9 bases matching TRBD1. The CDR3 extends over 12 amino acids. Germline V lookup: CDR1 MGHDK, CDR2 SYGVNS. The V gene end was trimmed by 8 bases and the J gene end by 5 bases; junction bases not matched to a gene: 0. The CDR3 DNA reads TGTGCCAGCGGGACAGGGAATGAAAAACTGTTTTTT. Protein product: CASGTGNEKLFF.

This chain joins TRBV7-3 and TRBJ2-1; D is unresolved. The CDR3 is made up of 16 amino acids. Per germline, CDR1 SGHTA and CDR2 FQGTGA. The ends were cut back, 2 bases at V and 0 bases at J, with 11 bases in the middle. CDR3 nucleotide sequence: TGTGCCAGCAGCTTATCCGGTCAGATCTCCTACAATGAGCAGTTCTTC. Translation gives CASSLSGQISYNEQFF.